A selection of T cell receptor beta chains follows, all from one sample in a study of T cell responses to AZD1222 COVID-19 vaccine. Sequencing was performed with immunoSEQ multiplex PCR; in TCRdb, only in-frame clones are kept and a portion is missing. The repertoire holds roughly 120,000 clones, with approximately 94% as singletons. The input for sequencing was peripheral blood, taken on day 0 of AZD1222 vaccination. These receptors originate from an adult in good health. The CDR3 runs from the conserved cysteine through the conserved F or W. D genes are given only for firm matches. Size is omitted from some rows. Given values are once, few, many or a class for expanded clones.

d_gene: NA; len: 14; abundance: once; v_gene: TRBV5-1; j_gene: TRBJ1-1; CDR3nt: TGCGCCAGCGTCGCGGGGACTTCGAACACTGAAGCTTTCTTT; CDR3aa: CASVAGTSNTEAFF
d_gene: TRBD2; len: 15; abundance: NA; v_gene: TRBV10-3; j_gene: TRBJ2-7; CDR3nt: TGTGCCATCAGTGAGTCCACTAGCGGGATTTACGAGCAGTACTTC; CDR3aa: CAISESTSGIYEQYF
d_gene: NA; len: 15; abundance: once; v_gene: TRBV9; j_gene: TRBJ1-3; CDR3nt: TGTGCCAGCAGCACCCGACCAGGGACTGGAAACACCATATATTTT; CDR3aa: CASSTRPGTGNTIYF
d_gene: NA; len: 13; abundance: NA; v_gene: TRBV5-1; j_gene: TRBJ1-1; CDR3nt: TGCGCCAGCAGCTTGGACCAGAGGAATGAAGCTTTCTTT; CDR3aa: CASSLDQRNEAFF
d_gene: TRBD2; len: 14; abundance: NA; v_gene: TRBV7-2; j_gene: TRBJ2-5; CDR3nt: TGTGCCAGCAGCTTCTCCGGGACTAGCGAAACCCAGTACTTC; CDR3aa: CASSFSGTSETQYF
d_gene: TRBD1; len: 14; abundance: NA; v_gene: TRBV28; j_gene: TRBJ2-4; CDR3nt: TGTGCCAGCAGTATAACAGGGGAAAAAAACATTCAGTACTTC; CDR3aa: CASSITGEKNIQYF
d_gene: NA; len: 14; abundance: NA; v_gene: TRBV15; j_gene: TRBJ1-2; CDR3nt: TGTGCCACCAACTCCAAAGGAGCCAACTATGGCTACACCTTC; CDR3aa: CATNSKGANYGYTF
d_gene: TRBD1; len: 14; abundance: NA; v_gene: TRBV28; j_gene: TRBJ2-1; CDR3nt: TGTGCCAGCATGACAGGGGCCCTGGGCAATGAGCAGTTCTTC; CDR3aa: CASMTGALGNEQFF
d_gene: TRBD2; len: 13; abundance: NA; v_gene: TRBV6-5; j_gene: TRBJ2-7; CDR3nt: TGTGCCAGCAGTTTTGGGGGGAGGGACGAGCAGTACTTC; CDR3aa: CASSFGGRDEQYF
d_gene: NA; len: 16; abundance: NA; v_gene: TRBV10-2; j_gene: TRBJ1-4; CDR3nt: TGCGCCAGCAGTGAGGGGAGGGGGATCGGAGGCGAAAAACTGTTTTTT; CDR3aa: CASSEGRGIGGEKLFF
d_gene: TRBD2; len: 17; abundance: once; v_gene: TRBV9; j_gene: TRBJ2-2; CDR3nt: TGTGCCAGCAGCGGGGTCGGTCTAGCGGGGCTCGGAGGGGAGCTGTTTTTT; CDR3aa: CASSGVGLAGLGGELFF
d_gene: TRBD2; len: 17; abundance: few; v_gene: TRBV24-1; j_gene: TRBJ2-3; CDR3nt: TGTGCCACCAGTGACCGTACTAGCGGGAGGGCCGGGAATACGCAGTATTTT; CDR3aa: CATSDRTSGRAGNTQYF
d_gene: TRBD1; len: 14; abundance: NA; v_gene: TRBV27; j_gene: TRBJ1-1; CDR3nt: TGTGCCAGCAGACCGCGAGACAGGGACACTGAAGCTTTCTTT; CDR3aa: CASRPRDRDTEAFF
d_gene: NA; len: 14; abundance: NA; v_gene: TRBV3-1/TRBV3-2; j_gene: TRBJ1-5; CDR3nt: TGTGCCAGCAGCGAGGACAGTTTCAATCAGCCCCAGCATTTT; CDR3aa: CASSEDSFNQPQHF
d_gene: NA; len: 14; abundance: NA; v_gene: TRBV19; j_gene: TRBJ1-2; CDR3nt: TGTGCCAGTAATTGGGGTAATGATCTTTCTGGCTACACCTTC; CDR3aa: CASNWGNDLSGYTF
d_gene: NA; len: 16; abundance: NA; v_gene: TRBV9; j_gene: TRBJ1-1; CDR3nt: TGTGCCAGCAGCGTAGAAGGTGGGAGAGGGGACACTGAAGCTTTCTTT; CDR3aa: CASSVEGGRGDTEAFF
d_gene: NA; len: 15; abundance: once; v_gene: TRBV21-1; j_gene: TRBJ2-7; CDR3nt: TGTGCCAGCAGCAAAACTAGCGGGAAAGGGAACGAGCAGTACTTC; CDR3aa: CASSKTSGKGNEQYF
d_gene: TRBD1; len: 14; abundance: NA; v_gene: TRBV5-1; j_gene: TRBJ1-1; CDR3nt: TGCGCCAGCAGCCACGGGACAGCCGACACTGAAGCTTTCTTT; CDR3aa: CASSHGTADTEAFF
d_gene: NA; len: 12; abundance: NA; v_gene: TRBV7-9; j_gene: TRBJ2-1; CDR3nt: TGTGCCAGCAGCTTGTGGCGGAATGAGCAGTTCTTC; CDR3aa: CASSLWRNEQFF
d_gene: NA; len: 16; abundance: NA; v_gene: TRBV9; j_gene: TRBJ1-2; CDR3nt: TGTGCCAGCAGCGTAGGGGATCGGGGGGTTTCCGACGGCTACACCTTC; CDR3aa: CASSVGDRGVSDGYTF
d_gene: TRBD1; len: 13; abundance: NA; v_gene: TRBV28; j_gene: TRBJ2-7; CDR3nt: TGTGCCAGCAGTAGCGGACAGGAATACGAGCAGTACTTC; CDR3aa: CASSSGQEYEQYF
d_gene: TRBD1; len: 16; abundance: NA; v_gene: TRBV7-8; j_gene: TRBJ2-4; CDR3nt: TGTGCCAGCAGACTCAAGGACAGGGCGCCCAAAAACATTCAGTACTTC; CDR3aa: CASRLKDRAPKNIQYF
d_gene: NA; len: 15; abundance: NA; v_gene: TRBV6-1; j_gene: TRBJ2-1; CDR3nt: TGTGCCAGCAGTGACCCTGCTTTGAATTACAATGAGCAGTTCTTC; CDR3aa: CASSDPALNYNEQFF
d_gene: NA; len: 16; abundance: NA; v_gene: TRBV14; j_gene: TRBJ2-1; CDR3nt: TGTGCCAGCAGCCAAAGAGCGGGCTGGTCCTACAATGAGCAGTTCTTC; CDR3aa: CASSQRAGWSYNEQFF
d_gene: TRBD2; len: 16; abundance: once; v_gene: TRBV5-4; j_gene: TRBJ2-1; CDR3nt: TGTGCCAGCAGCTTTGGCGGGACTAGCGGATACAATGAGCAGTTCTTC; CDR3aa: CASSFGGTSGYNEQFF
d_gene: TRBD1; len: 14; abundance: NA; v_gene: TRBV19; j_gene: TRBJ2-1; CDR3nt: TGTGCCAGTAGTGCTGGACAGGGGGTCAATGAGCAGTTCTTC; CDR3aa: CASSAGQGVNEQFF
d_gene: TRBD1; len: 15; abundance: NA; v_gene: TRBV5-1; j_gene: TRBJ1-2; CDR3nt: TGCGCCAGCAGTTCTCCCCGGGACAGGGCCCATGGCTACACCTTC; CDR3aa: CASSSPRDRAHGYTF
d_gene: NA; len: 15; abundance: NA; v_gene: TRBV28; j_gene: TRBJ2-1; CDR3nt: TGTGCCAGCACCCCGGGTATTGTTTTGGGCAATGAGCAGTTCTTC; CDR3aa: CASTPGIVLGNEQFF
d_gene: NA; len: 13; abundance: NA; v_gene: TRBV28; j_gene: TRBJ1-2; CDR3nt: TGTGCCAGCGCATTGTCCAGGTCCTATGGCTACACCTTC; CDR3aa: CASALSRSYGYTF
d_gene: NA; len: 15; abundance: NA; v_gene: TRBV6-1; j_gene: TRBJ2-1; CDR3nt: TGTGCCAGCAGTGAAATCGGGGGGCTCTACAATGAGCAGTTCTTC; CDR3aa: CASSEIGGLYNEQFF
d_gene: NA; len: 14; abundance: NA; v_gene: TRBV6-5; j_gene: TRBJ2-2; CDR3nt: TGTGCCAGCAAGGGAGGCCATAACACCGGGGAGCTGTTTTTT; CDR3aa: CASKGGHNTGELFF
d_gene: TRBD1; len: 17; abundance: NA; v_gene: TRBV4-2; j_gene: TRBJ1-3; CDR3nt: TGTGCCAGCAGCCAACCCACCGGGACAGGGGCATTATACACCATATATTTT; CDR3aa: CASSQPTGTGALYTIYF
d_gene: NA; len: 13; abundance: NA; v_gene: TRBV4-2; j_gene: TRBJ2-5; CDR3nt: TGTGCCAGCAGCCCAAGGGCGCAAGAGACCCAGTACTTC; CDR3aa: CASSPRAQETQYF
d_gene: TRBD2; len: 13; abundance: NA; v_gene: TRBV12-3/TRBV12-4; j_gene: TRBJ2-7; CDR3nt: TGTGCCAGCAGTTCGCGGGAGGGGTACGAGCAGTACTTC; CDR3aa: CASSSREGYEQYF
d_gene: NA; len: 14; abundance: NA; v_gene: TRBV18; j_gene: TRBJ1-1; CDR3nt: TGTGCCAGCTCACCATGGGGCAGAAACACTGAAGCTTTCTTT; CDR3aa: CASSPWGRNTEAFF
d_gene: NA; len: 13; abundance: NA; v_gene: TRBV27; j_gene: TRBJ1-1; CDR3nt: TGTGCCACCGCATTACAGGAGAACACTGAAGCTTTCTTT; CDR3aa: CATALQENTEAFF
d_gene: NA; len: 14; abundance: NA; v_gene: TRBV28; j_gene: TRBJ2-7; CDR3nt: TGTGCCAGCAGTTTAGGCGGGACGGCCTACGAGCAGTACTTC; CDR3aa: CASSLGGTAYEQYF
d_gene: TRBD1; len: 18; abundance: NA; v_gene: TRBV4-1; j_gene: TRBJ1-1; CDR3nt: TGCGCCAGCAGCAACCGACTACAGGGGGGGGAAATGAACACTGAAGCTTTCTTT; CDR3aa: CASSNRLQGGEMNTEAFF
d_gene: TRBD2; len: 19; abundance: NA; v_gene: TRBV9; j_gene: TRBJ2-1; CDR3nt: TGTGCCAGCAGCTCACTCATGGGGGGGACTAGCGGGAGCAAAGGTGAGCAGTTCTTC; CDR3aa: CASSSLMGGTSGSKGEQFF
d_gene: TRBD1; len: 16; abundance: NA; v_gene: TRBV6-5; j_gene: TRBJ2-1; CDR3nt: TGTGCCAGCAGTTACGCGGGGACAGGGAAAAGGCATGAGCAGTTCTTC; CDR3aa: CASSYAGTGKRHEQFF
d_gene: TRBD2; len: 16; abundance: NA; v_gene: TRBV6-5; j_gene: TRBJ2-1; CDR3nt: TGTGCCAGCAGTTACAGAACGGGAGGGCCGTACCATGAGCAGTTCTTC; CDR3aa: CASSYRTGGPYHEQFF
d_gene: NA; len: 14; abundance: NA; v_gene: TRBV2; j_gene: TRBJ1-5; CDR3nt: TGTGCCAGCAGTGAGAGGCGGGGCAATCAGCCCCAGCATTTT; CDR3aa: CASSERRGNQPQHF
d_gene: NA; len: 14; abundance: NA; v_gene: TRBV5-1; j_gene: TRBJ2-3; CDR3nt: TGCGCCAGCAGCTTTTTTCTTAGCACAGATACGCAGTATTTT; CDR3aa: CASSFFLSTDTQYF
d_gene: TRBD1; len: 15; abundance: once; v_gene: TRBV2; j_gene: TRBJ2-5; CDR3nt: TGTGCCAGCAGCCTGATACAGGGGGCGGGAGAGACCCAGTACTTC; CDR3aa: CASSLIQGAGETQYF
d_gene: TRBD1; len: 15; abundance: NA; v_gene: TRBV6-5; j_gene: TRBJ1-5; CDR3nt: TGTGCCAGCAGTTCGGACAGGGGGAGCAATCAGCCCCAGCATTTT; CDR3aa: CASSSDRGSNQPQHF
d_gene: NA; len: 11; abundance: NA; v_gene: TRBV2; j_gene: TRBJ2-1; CDR3nt: TGTGCCAGCAGTGTTGGGGGTGAGCAGTTCTTC; CDR3aa: CASSVGGEQFF
d_gene: NA; len: 14; abundance: NA; v_gene: TRBV18; j_gene: TRBJ2-7; CDR3nt: TGTGCCAGCTCACCACCGGGCCTTCTTTACGAGCAGTACTTC; CDR3aa: CASSPPGLLYEQYF
d_gene: TRBD1; len: 12; abundance: NA; v_gene: TRBV28; j_gene: TRBJ1-1; CDR3nt: TGTGCCACCATAACAGGGGGCCCTGAAGCTTTCTTT; CDR3aa: CATITGGPEAFF
d_gene: TRBD1; len: 15; abundance: NA; v_gene: TRBV5-6; j_gene: TRBJ2-3; CDR3nt: TGTGCCAGCAGCTTCCGGGACAGGGTTGCAGATACGCAGTATTTT; CDR3aa: CASSFRDRVADTQYF
d_gene: NA; len: 15; abundance: NA; v_gene: TRBV7-2; j_gene: TRBJ2-2; CDR3nt: TGTGCCAGCAGCTCTACCTACGGACGTAACGGGGAGCTGTTTTTT; CDR3aa: CASSSTYGRNGELFF
d_gene: NA; len: 13; abundance: NA; v_gene: TRBV20-1; j_gene: TRBJ2-3; CDR3nt: TGCAGTGCTAGTCTTGGCAGCACAGATACGCAGTATTTT; CDR3aa: CSASLGSTDTQYF
d_gene: NA; len: 14; abundance: NA; v_gene: TRBV19; j_gene: TRBJ2-1; CDR3nt: TGTGCCAGTAGTATAGATACTAGATTGACCGAGCAGTTCTTC; CDR3aa: CASSIDTRLTEQFF
d_gene: NA; len: 16; abundance: NA; v_gene: TRBV6-5; j_gene: TRBJ1-1; CDR3nt: TGTGCCAGCAGTTACCCCCCGGACAGAAGGAACACTGAAGCTTTCTTT; CDR3aa: CASSYPPDRRNTEAFF
d_gene: TRBD1; len: 14; abundance: NA; v_gene: TRBV9; j_gene: TRBJ1-2; CDR3nt: TGTGCCAGCAGCGTAGGGACAGGGGTACATGGCTACACCTTC; CDR3aa: CASSVGTGVHGYTF
d_gene: NA; len: 13; abundance: NA; v_gene: TRBV19; j_gene: TRBJ1-1; CDR3nt: TGTGCCAGTATGAGGTACATGAACACTGAAGCTTTCTTT; CDR3aa: CASMRYMNTEAFF
d_gene: NA; len: 14; abundance: NA; v_gene: TRBV6-5; j_gene: TRBJ1-4; CDR3nt: TGTGCCAGCAGCCGCCCCCACCCACAGGAAAAACTGTTTTTT; CDR3aa: CASSRPHPQEKLFF
d_gene: NA; len: 12; abundance: NA; v_gene: TRBV19; j_gene: TRBJ1-2; CDR3nt: TGTGCCGGAAGGGGAGTTGACTATGGCTACACCTTC; CDR3aa: CAGRGVDYGYTF
d_gene: NA; len: 15; abundance: NA; v_gene: TRBV4-1; j_gene: TRBJ1-5; CDR3nt: TGCGCCAGCAGCCAAGAGGGGTATAGCAATCAGCCCCAGCATTTT; CDR3aa: CASSQEGYSNQPQHF
d_gene: NA; len: 14; abundance: NA; v_gene: TRBV7-9; j_gene: TRBJ2-5; CDR3nt: TGTGCCAGCAGCTTAGCAGGCGACCAAGAGACCCAGTACTTC; CDR3aa: CASSLAGDQETQYF